The clone carrying this T cell receptor beta chain was detected ten times or more. The antigen remains undetermined. Uncontrolled infection, other autoimmune disease, pregnancy or lactation led to exclusion. Each diagnosis was grounded in clinical symptoms, serum thyroxine and TRAb, thyroid ultrasound, and orbital computed tomography. The sample comes from a study of T cells in Graves' hyperthyroidism and ophthalmopathy. On the study more broadly: Specimen type is peripheral blood, collected at initial diagnosis prior to any treatment. Study outcomes and limitations: Ophthalmopathy got predicted by the model a median about 6.5 months before its onset.

RNA transcripts were the template for amplifying TCR beta CDR3 regions. The HTBI set primed first-round TCR CDR3 RT-PCR. TCRdb ran MiXCR on the multiplex PCR reads and lists one entry per CDR3 protein. The data show fewer than 500,000 distinct CDR3 sequences, around 13% seen once. The V segment lost 6 bases and the J segment 5 bases; nucleotides outside the gene matches: 6. Germline V gives CDR1 SNHLY, CDR2 FYNNEI. CDR3 length: 15 residues. This receptor was taken from a woman aged 25 to 45 with Graves' ophthalmopathy. Sequenced: blood. This chain connects TRBV2 to TRBJ1-6; 8 bases fit TRBD1. The CDR3, as DNA: TGTGCCAGCAGGGCCGAGACAGGGGATAATTCACCCCTCCACTTT. Residues: CASRAETGDNSPLHF.